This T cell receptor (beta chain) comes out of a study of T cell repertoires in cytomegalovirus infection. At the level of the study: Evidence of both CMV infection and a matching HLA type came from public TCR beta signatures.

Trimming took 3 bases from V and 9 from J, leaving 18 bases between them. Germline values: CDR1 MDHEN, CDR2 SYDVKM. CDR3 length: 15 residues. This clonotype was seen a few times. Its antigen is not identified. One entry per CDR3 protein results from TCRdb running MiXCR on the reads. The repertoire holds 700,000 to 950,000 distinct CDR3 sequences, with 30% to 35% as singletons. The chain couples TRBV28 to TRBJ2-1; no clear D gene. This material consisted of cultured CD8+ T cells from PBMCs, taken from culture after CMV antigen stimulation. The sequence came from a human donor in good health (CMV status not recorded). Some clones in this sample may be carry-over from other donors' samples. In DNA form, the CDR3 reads TGTGCCAGCAGTTTGATGCCTACGGGCGGCGGTGAGCAGTTCTTC. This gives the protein CASSLMPTGGGEQFF.